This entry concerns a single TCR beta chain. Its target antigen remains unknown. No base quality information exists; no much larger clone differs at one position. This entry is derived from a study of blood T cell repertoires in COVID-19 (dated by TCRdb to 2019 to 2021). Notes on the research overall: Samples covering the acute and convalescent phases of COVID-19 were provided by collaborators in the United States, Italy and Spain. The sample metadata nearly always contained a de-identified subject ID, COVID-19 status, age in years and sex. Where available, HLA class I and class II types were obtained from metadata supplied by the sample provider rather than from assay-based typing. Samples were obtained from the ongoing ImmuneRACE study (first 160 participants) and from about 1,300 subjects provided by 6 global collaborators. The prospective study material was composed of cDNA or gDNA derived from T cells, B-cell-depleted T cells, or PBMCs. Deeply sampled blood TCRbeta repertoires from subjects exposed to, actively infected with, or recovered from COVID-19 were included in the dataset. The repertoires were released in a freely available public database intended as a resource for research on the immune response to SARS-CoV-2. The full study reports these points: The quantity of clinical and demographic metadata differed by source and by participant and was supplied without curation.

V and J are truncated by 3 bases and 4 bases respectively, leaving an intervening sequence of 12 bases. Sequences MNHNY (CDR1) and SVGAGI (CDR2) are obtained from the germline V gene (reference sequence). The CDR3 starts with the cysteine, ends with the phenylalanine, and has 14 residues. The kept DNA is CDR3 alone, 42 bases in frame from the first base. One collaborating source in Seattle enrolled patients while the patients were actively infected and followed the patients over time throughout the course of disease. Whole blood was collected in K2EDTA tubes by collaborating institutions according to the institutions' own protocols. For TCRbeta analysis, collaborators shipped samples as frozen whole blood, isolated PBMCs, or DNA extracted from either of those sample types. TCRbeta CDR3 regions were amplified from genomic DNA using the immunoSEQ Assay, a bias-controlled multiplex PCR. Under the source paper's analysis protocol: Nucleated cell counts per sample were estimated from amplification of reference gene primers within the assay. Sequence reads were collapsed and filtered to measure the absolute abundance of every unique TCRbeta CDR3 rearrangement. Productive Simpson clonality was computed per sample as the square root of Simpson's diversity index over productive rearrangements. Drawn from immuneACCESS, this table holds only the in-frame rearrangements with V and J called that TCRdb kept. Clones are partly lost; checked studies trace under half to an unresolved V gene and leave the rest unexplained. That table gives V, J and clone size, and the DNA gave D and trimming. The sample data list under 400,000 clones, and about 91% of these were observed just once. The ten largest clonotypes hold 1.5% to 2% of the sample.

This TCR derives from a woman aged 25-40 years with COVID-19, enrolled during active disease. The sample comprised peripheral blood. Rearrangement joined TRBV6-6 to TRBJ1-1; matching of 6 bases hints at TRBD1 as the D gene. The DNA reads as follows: TGTGCCAGCAGTTATGACAGGCGGAGCACTGAAGCTTTCTTT. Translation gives CASSYDRRSTEAFF.